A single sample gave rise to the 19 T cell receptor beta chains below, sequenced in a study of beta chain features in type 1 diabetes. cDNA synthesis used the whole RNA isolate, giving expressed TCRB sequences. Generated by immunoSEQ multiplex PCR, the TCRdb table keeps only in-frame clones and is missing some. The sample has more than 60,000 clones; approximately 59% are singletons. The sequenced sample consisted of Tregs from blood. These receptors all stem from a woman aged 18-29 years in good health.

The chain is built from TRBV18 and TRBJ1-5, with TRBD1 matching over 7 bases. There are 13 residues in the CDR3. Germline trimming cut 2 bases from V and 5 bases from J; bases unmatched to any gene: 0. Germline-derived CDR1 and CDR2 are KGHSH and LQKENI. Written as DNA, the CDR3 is TGTGCCAGCTCACCAGACAGGGATCAGCCCCAGCATTTT. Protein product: CASSPDRDQPQHF.

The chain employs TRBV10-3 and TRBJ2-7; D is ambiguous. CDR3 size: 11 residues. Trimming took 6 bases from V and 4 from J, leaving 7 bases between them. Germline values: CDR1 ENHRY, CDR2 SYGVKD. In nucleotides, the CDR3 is TGTGCCATCAGCCCTCAGTACGAGCAGTACTTC. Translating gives CAISPQYEQYF.

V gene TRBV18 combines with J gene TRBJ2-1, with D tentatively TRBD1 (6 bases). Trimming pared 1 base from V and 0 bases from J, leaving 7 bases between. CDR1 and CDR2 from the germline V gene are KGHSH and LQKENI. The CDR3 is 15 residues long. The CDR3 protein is CASSPRQDSYNEQFF. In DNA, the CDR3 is TGTGCCAGCTCACCACGACAGGACTCCTACAATGAGCAGTTCTTC.

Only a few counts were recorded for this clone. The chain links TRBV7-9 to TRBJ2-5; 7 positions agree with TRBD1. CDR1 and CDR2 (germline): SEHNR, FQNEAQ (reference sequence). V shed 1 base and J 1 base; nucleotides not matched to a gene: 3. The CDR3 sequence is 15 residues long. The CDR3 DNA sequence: TGTGCCAGCAGCTTAGGAGGGGGCCGCCAAGAGACCCAGTACTTC. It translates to CASSLGGGRQETQYF.

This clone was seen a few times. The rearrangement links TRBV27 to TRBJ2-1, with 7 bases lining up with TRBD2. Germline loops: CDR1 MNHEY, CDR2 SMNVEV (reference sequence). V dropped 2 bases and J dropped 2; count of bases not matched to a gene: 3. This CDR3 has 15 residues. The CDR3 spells CASSLAGDPYNEQFF. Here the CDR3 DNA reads TGTGCCAGCAGTTTAGCGGGGGACCCCTACAATGAGCAGTTCTTC.

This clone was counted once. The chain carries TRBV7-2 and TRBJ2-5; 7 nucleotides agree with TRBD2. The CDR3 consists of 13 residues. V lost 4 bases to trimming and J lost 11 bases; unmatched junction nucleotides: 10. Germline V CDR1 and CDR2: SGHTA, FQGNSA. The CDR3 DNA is TGTGCCAGCAGCTGGGGGAGTGCGGGGGAGCAGTACTTC. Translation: CASSWGSAGEQYF.

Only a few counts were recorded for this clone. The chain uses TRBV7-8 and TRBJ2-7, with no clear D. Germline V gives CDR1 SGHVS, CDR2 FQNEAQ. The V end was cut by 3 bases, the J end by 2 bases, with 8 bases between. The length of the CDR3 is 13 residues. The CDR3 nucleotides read TGTGCCAGCAGCTTTACACCCGCCTACGAGCAGTACTTC. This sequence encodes CASSFTPAYEQYF.

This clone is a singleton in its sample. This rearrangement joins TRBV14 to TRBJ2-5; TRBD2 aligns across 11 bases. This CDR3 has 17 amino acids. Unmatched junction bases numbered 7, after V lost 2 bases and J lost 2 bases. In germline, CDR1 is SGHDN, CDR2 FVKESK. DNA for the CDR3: TGTGCCAGCAGCCAATACACTAGCGGGGGCCAACAAGAGACCCAGTACTTC. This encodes CASSQYTSGGQQETQYF.

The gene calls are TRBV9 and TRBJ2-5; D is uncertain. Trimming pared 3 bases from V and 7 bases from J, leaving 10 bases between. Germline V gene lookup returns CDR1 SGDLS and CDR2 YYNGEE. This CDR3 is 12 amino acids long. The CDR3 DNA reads TGTGCCAGCAGCGGGGCCGGTGGGACCCAGTACTTC. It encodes CASSGAGGTQYF. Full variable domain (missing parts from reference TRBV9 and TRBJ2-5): DSGVTQTPKHLITATGQRVTLRCSPRSGDLSVYWYQQSLDQGLQFLIQYYNGEERAKGNILERFSAQQFPDLHSELNLSSLELGDSALYFCASSGAGGTQYFGPGTRLLVL.

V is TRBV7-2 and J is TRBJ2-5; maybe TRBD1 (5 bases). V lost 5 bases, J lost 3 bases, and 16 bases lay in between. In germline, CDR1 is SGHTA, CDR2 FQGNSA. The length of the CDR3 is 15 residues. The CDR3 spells CASSPLPQGEETQYF. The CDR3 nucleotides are TGTGCCAGCAGCCCGTTACCGCAGGGTGAAGAGACCCAGTACTTC.

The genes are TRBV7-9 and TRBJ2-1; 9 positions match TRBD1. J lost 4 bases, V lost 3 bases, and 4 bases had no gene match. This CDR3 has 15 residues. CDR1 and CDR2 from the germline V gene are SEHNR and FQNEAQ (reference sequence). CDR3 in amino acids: CASSFRTGAYNEQFF. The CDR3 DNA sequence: TGTGCCAGCAGCTTTAGGACAGGGGCATACAATGAGCAGTTCTTC.

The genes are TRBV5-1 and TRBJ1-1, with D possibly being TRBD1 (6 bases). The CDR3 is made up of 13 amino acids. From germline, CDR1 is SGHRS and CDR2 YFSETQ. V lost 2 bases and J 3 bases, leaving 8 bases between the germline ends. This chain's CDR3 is CASSFRTDTEAFF. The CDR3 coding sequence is TGCGCCAGCAGCTTCCGGACAGACACTGAAGCTTTCTTT.

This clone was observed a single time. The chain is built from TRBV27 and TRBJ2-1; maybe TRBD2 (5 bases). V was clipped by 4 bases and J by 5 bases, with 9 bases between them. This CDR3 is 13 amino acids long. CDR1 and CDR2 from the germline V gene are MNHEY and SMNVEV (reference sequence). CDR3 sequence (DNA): TGTGCCAGCAGTTACGGACTTGACAATGAGCAGTTCTTC. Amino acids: CASSYGLDNEQFF.

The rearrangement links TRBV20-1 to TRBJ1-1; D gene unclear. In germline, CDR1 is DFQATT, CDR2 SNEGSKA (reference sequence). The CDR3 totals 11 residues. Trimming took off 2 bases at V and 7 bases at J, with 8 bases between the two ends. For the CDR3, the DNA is TGCAGTGCTAGATCCAAGAGTGAAGCTTTCTTT. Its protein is CSARSKSEAFF.

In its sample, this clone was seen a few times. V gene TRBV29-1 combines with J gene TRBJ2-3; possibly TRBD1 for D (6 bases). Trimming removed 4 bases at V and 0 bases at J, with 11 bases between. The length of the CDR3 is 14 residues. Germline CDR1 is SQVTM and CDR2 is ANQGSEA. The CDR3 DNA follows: TGCAGCGTTGCGGAGAGGGGGAGCACAGATACGCAGTATTTT. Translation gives CSVAERGSTDTQYF.

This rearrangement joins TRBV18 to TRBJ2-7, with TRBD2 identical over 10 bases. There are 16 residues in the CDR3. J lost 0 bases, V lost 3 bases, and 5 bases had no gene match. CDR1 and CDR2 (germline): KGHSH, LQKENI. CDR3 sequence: CASSPIAGGSSYEQYF. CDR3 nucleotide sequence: TGTGCCAGCTCACCCATAGCGGGAGGAAGCTCCTACGAGCAGTACTTC.

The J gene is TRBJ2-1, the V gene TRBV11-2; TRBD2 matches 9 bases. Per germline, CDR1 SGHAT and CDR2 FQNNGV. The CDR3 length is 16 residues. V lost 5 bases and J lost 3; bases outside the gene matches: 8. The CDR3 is CASSPVAGANYNEQFF. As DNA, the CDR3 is TGTGCCAGCAGCCCCGTAGCGGGAGCGAACTACAATGAGCAGTTCTTC. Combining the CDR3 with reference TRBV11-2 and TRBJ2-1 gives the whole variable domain EAGVAQSPRYKIIEKRQSVAFWCNPISGHATLYWYQQILGQGPKLLIQFQNNGVVDDSQLPKDRFSAERLKGVDSTLKIQPAKLEDSAVYLCASSPVAGANYNEQFFGPGTRLTVL.

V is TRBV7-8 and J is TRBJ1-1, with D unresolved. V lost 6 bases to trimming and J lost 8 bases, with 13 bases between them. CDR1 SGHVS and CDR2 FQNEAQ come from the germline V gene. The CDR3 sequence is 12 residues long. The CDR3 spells CASSDQTREAFF. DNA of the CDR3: TGTGCCAGCAGTGACCAAACGAGGGAAGCTTTCTTT.

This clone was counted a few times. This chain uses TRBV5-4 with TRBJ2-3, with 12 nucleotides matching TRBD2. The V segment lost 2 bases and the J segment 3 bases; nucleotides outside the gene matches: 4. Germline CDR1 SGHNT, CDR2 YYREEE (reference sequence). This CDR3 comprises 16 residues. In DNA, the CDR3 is TGTGCCAGCAGCTTACTAGCGGGAGGAGGGACAGATACGCAGTATTTT. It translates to CASSLLAGGGTDTQYF.